The source of this T cell receptor (beta chain) is a study of blood T cell repertoires in COVID-19. TCRdb's table, derived via immunoSEQ multiplex PCR, lists solely in-frame clones and lacks some. The sample contains some 140,000 clones, roughly 83% of which appear only once. This CDR3 comprises 14 residues. Between the trimmed V and J ends, which lost 3 bases and 4 bases, there was a span of 12 bases. Per germline, CDR1 SNHLY and CDR2 FYNNEI. J is TRBJ1-1 and V is TRBV2; perhaps TRBD1 as D (6 bases). Sample: peripheral blood. The sequence derives from an older woman with COVID-19, enrolled during active disease. DNA of the CDR3: TGTGCCAGCAGTGATCAGGGGAAAAGCACTGAAGCTTTCTTT. Amino acid sequence: CASSDQGKSTEAFF. The full variable domain, in which reference TRBV2 and TRBJ1-1 provide the parts outside the CDR3, is EPEVTQTPSHQVTQMGQEVILRCVPISNHLYFYWYRQILGQKVEFLVSFYNNEISEKSEIFDDQFSVERPDGSNFTLKIRSTKLEDSAMYFCASSDQGKSTEAFFGQGTRLTVV.